These 21 T cell receptor beta chains were sequenced from one sample in a study of beta chain features in type 1 diabetes. Whole-study results and caveats: Across all four CD4+ subsets, people with type 1 diabetes showed modestly shorter TCRB CDR3s.

Their cognate antigens are unknown. Reverse transcription of all isolated RNA meant that expressed TCRB transcripts were sequenced. Sequencing used immunoSEQ multiplex PCR; TCRdb keeps in-frame clones, though not all of them. The sample carries about 650,000 clones, under 15% recorded once. Sequencing input: naive CD4+ T cells from blood. These receptors all come from a man younger than 45 with type 1 diabetes.

This clone turned up a few times. The junction shows a germline mismatch at one end, possibly a read error. The rearrangement joins TRBV7-7 to TRBJ2-6; D unclear. This CDR3 spans 13 amino acids. Germline loops: CDR1 SSHAT, CDR2 FNYEAQ (reference sequence). The CDR3 is CASSPTGANVLTF. CDR3 coding DNA: TGTGCTAGCAGCCCGACCGGGGCCAACGTCCTGACTTTC.

The rearrangement links TRBV7-9 to TRBJ1-4; TRBD1 agrees at 10 bases. The V gene's germline CDR1 is SEHNR and CDR2 FQNEAQ (reference sequence). Trimming at V came to 4 bases and at J to 7 bases, leaving 18 bases not matched to a gene. The CDR3 sequence is 19 residues long. The CDR3 coding sequence is TGTGCCAGCAGCTCCTCCGGGACAGGGGTTGTTACCGAGGGTGAAAAACTGTTTTTT. It translates to CASSSSGTGVVTEGEKLFF.

This clone appeared a few times. The gene calls are TRBV11-2 and TRBJ2-5; D gene unclear. V was shortened by 8 bases and J by 5 bases, with 9 bases between the two germline ends. In germline, CDR1 is SGHAT, CDR2 FQNNGV. CDR3 size: 11 residues. Written as DNA, the CDR3 is TGTGCCAGCGAGTCTGGGGAGACCCAGTACTTC. Protein product: CASESGETQYF.

J is TRBJ2-7 and V is TRBV2, with TRBD1 matching over 7 bases. In germline, CDR1 is SNHLY, CDR2 FYNNEI. The CDR3 extends over 15 amino acids. V shed 5 bases, J shed 3 bases, and the junction held 10 bases outside the gene matches. Written as DNA, the CDR3 is TGTGCCAGCAGTCCTAACCCGGGACAGAACTACGAGCAGTACTTC. Residues: CASSPNPGQNYEQYF. Full variable domain (rest looked up from reference TRBV2 and TRBJ2-7): EPEVTQTPSHQVTQMGQEVILRCVPISNHLYFYWYRQILGQKVEFLVSFYNNEISEKSEIFDDQFSVERPDGSNFTLKIRSTKLEDSAMYFCASSPNPGQNYEQYFGPGTRLTVT.

The chain is built from TRBV9 and TRBJ1-1, with D possibly being TRBD1 (5 bases). The germline V gene encodes CDR1 SGDLS and CDR2 YYNGEE. V lost 3 bases and J 4 bases, leaving 13 bases between the germline ends. The CDR3 length is 14 residues. CDR3 bases: TGTGCCAGCAGCGCCCAAAGGGGTGGCACTGAAGCTTTCTTT. Translating it yields CASSAQRGGTEAFF.

This clone has just a few counts. The CDR3 sequence is CASSLAEGTGTQYF. The CDR3 coding sequence is TGTGCCAGCAGCTTGGCGGAGGGTACGGGGACCCAGTACTTC. V is TRBV5-4 and J is TRBJ2-5, with TRBD2 as a possible D gene (6 bases). CDR3 length: 14 residues. V was cut by 0 bases and J by 7 bases, with 13 bases left in between. The germline CDR1 and CDR2 sequences are SGHNT and YYREEE (reference sequence). Full variable domain (rest looked up from reference TRBV5-4 and TRBJ2-5): ETGVTQSPTHLIKTRGQQVTLRCSSQSGHNTVSWYQQALGQGPQFIFQYYREEENGRGNFPPRFSGLQFPNYSSELNVNALELDDSALYLCASSLAEGTGTQYFGPGTRLLVL.

This clone was recorded a few times. The rearrangement uses TRBV5-4 and TRBJ2-5; tentative D call: TRBD2 (6 bases). CDR1 and CDR2 from the germline V gene are SGHNT and YYREEE (reference sequence). The CDR3 is 15 residues long. The ends were cut back, 4 bases at V and 1 base at J, with 14 bases in the middle. CDR3 DNA: TGTGCCAGCAGCCCTGCGACTAGACTCCAAGAGACCCAGTACTTC. This translates into CASSPATRLQETQYF.

V gene TRBV9 combines with J gene TRBJ1-2, with D possibly matching TRBD1 (5 bases). Germline CDR1 is SGDLS and CDR2 is YYNGEE. The CDR3 covers 13 residues. Trimming pared 3 bases from V and 0 bases from J, leaving 6 bases between. CDR3 region: CASSGQTNYGYTF. The CDR3 nucleotides read TGTGCCAGCAGCGGACAGACTAACTATGGCTACACCTTC.

Only a few counts were recorded for this clone. The chain employs TRBV18 and TRBJ2-6; maybe TRBD1 (6 bases). V was cut by 4 bases and J by 0 bases, with 16 bases left in between. CDR3 size: 18 residues. Germline V gene lookup returns CDR1 KGHSH and CDR2 LQKENI. The CDR3 nucleotides read TGTGCCAGCTCACTGCCATCCAGGGGCCTCTCTGGGGCCAACGTCCTGACTTTC. Amino acid sequence: CASSLPSRGLSGANVLTF.

V gene TRBV5-1 combines with J gene TRBJ2-3; D remains unclear. Germline V gives CDR1 SGHRS, CDR2 YFSETQ. Trimming shortened V by 0 bases and J by 3 bases, and 11 bases separated the two germline ends. CDR3 size: 15 residues. The CDR3 coding sequence is TGCGCCAGCAGCTTGGACTATCCGTTAACAGATACGCAGTATTTT. This encodes CASSLDYPLTDTQYF.

The CDR3 is CASSFGGGAVSYNEQFF. The CDR3 DNA reads TGTGCCAGCAGTTTTGGAGGGGGTGCAGTCTCCTACAATGAGCAGTTCTTC. The rearrangement joins TRBV28 to TRBJ2-1; D tentatively reads TRBD1 or TRBD2 (6 bases each). The germline V gene encodes CDR1 MDHEN and CDR2 SYDVKM. The length of the CDR3 is 17 residues. V lost 3 bases and J 0 bases, leaving 15 bases between the germline ends.

This clone was seen a few times. The CDR3 region has the DNA TGTGCCAGCAGGGACAGGGATTACGAGCAGTACTTC. It encodes CASRDRDYEQYF. The chain uses TRBV6-5 and TRBJ2-7; 8 bases match TRBD1. V was pared by 6 bases and J by 4 bases, with 2 bases of the junction left unmatched. CDR3 length: 12 residues. CDR1 and CDR2 from the germline V gene are MNHEY and SVGAGI.

This clone was observed a handful of times. This chain links TRBV29-1 with TRBJ2-1, with TRBD2 identical over 8 bases. Germline CDR1 SQVTM, CDR2 ANQGSEA. The V segment lost 6 bases and the J segment 16 bases; nucleotides outside the gene matches: 8. This CDR3 spans 10 amino acids. In DNA, the CDR3 is TGCAGCGTCCGGGCGGGGGGCCAATTCTTC. Its protein product is CSVRAGGQFF.

This clone was seen a few times. The chain has TRBV5-4 and TRBJ2-5, with 13 bases matching TRBD2. V trimming: 3 bases; J trimming: 7 bases; junction bases outside the gene matches: 6. This CDR3 contains 15 residues. Germline CDR1 SGHNT, CDR2 YYREEE (reference sequence). The CDR3 sequence is CASSSGLAGTRTQYF. In DNA form, the CDR3 reads TGTGCCAGCAGCTCGGGACTAGCGGGGACGAGGACCCAGTACTTC.

This clone has only a few counts. The chain is built from TRBV6-5 and TRBJ1-2; the D gene is possibly TRBD1 (6 bases). The CDR3 is made up of 14 amino acids. Germline-derived CDR1 and CDR2 are MNHEY and SVGAGI. The V end was cut by 2 bases, the J end by 5 bases, with 12 bases between. The CDR3 reads CASSYGGQGYGYTF. The DNA for the CDR3 is TGTGCCAGCAGTTACGGGGGGCAGGGTTATGGCTACACCTTC.

Only a few counts were recorded for this clone. The V gene is TRBV27, the J gene TRBJ1-5; D might be TRBD1 (5 bases). There are 15 residues in the CDR3. Germline values: CDR1 MNHEY, CDR2 SMNVEV (reference sequence). Trimming stripped 5 bases from V and 2 bases from J, with 13 bases between. The CDR3 nucleotides are TGTGCCAGCAGTATTGGCAGGGAAGGCAATCAGCCCCAGCATTTT. It yields the protein CASSIGREGNQPQHF.

V is TRBV25-1 and J is TRBJ2-2; 8 nucleotides line up with TRBD2. The junction had 8 bases not matched to a gene; V was cut back by 3 bases and J by 5 bases. Germline-derived CDR1 and CDR2 are MGHDK and SYGVNS. The CDR3 has 16 residues. The CDR3 DNA follows: TGTGCCAGCAGTGATCGGACTAGCCCCGGGACCGGGGAGCTGTTTTTT. Its protein product is CASSDRTSPGTGELFF.

This clone was seen more than once but under ten times. The gene calls are TRBV6-5 and TRBJ2-1, with D perhaps being TRBD1 or TRBD2 (5 bases each). The CDR3 consists of 14 residues. Trimming removed 0 bases from V and 8 bases from J, with 11 bases in between. CDR1 and CDR2 from the germline V gene are MNHEY and SVGAGI. For the CDR3, the DNA is TGTGCCAGCAGTTACTCCGGGGCCTTTTATGAGCAGTTCTTC. Its translation: CASSYSGAFYEQFF.

The J gene is TRBJ1-1, the V gene TRBV29-1; TRBD1 might be the D (5 bases). The CDR3 spans 15 residues. Germline-derived CDR1 and CDR2 are SQVTM and ANQGSEA. V shed 4 bases and J shed 1 base, with 16 bases lying between them. The CDR3 DNA reads TGCAGCGTTGTAACCTTAAGGGGCAGGAACACTGAAGCTTTCTTT. Translation gives CSVVTLRGRNTEAFF. Full variable domain (rest looked up from reference TRBV29-1 and TRBJ1-1): SAVISQKPSRDICQRGTSLTIQCQVDSQVTMMFWYRQQPGQSLTLIATANQGSEATYESGFVIDKFPISRPNLTFSTLTVSNMSPEDSSIYLCSVVTLRGRNTEAFFGQGTRLTVV.

This CDR3 reads CASSLGYGPSKQYF. The CDR3 DNA reads TGTGCCAGCAGCTTAGGTTATGGGCCGAGTAAGCAGTATTTT. The chain carries TRBV7-9 and TRBJ2-3, with unresolved D. Between the trimmed V and J ends, which lost 1 base and 11 bases, there was a span of 16 bases. The CDR3 loop spans 14 amino acids. CDR1 is SEHNR, CDR2 FQNEAQ, per germline (reference sequence). The full variable domain, in which reference TRBV7-9 and TRBJ2-3 provide the parts outside the CDR3, is DTGVSQNPRHKITKRGQNVTFRCDPISEHNRLYWYRQTLGQGPEFLTYFQNEAQLEKSRLLSDRFSAERPKGSFSTLEIQRTEQGDSAMYLCASSLGYGPSKQYFGPGTRLTVL.

The J gene is TRBJ1-2, the V gene TRBV7-2, with D possibly TRBD1 on 5 matching bases. Germline CDR1 and CDR2: SGHTA and FQGNSA. Trimming removed 3 bases from V and 8 bases from J, with 19 bases in between. The CDR3 runs to 15 residues. The CDR3 region has the DNA TGTGCCAGCAGCTTCCAGATCAGGGAATCGGCCGGCTACACCTTC. This translates into CASSFQIRESAGYTF.